This T cell receptor beta chain comes out of a study of blood T cell repertoires in COVID-19. This clone was detected a few times. Trimming took off 4 bases at V and 7 bases at J, with 16 bases between the two ends. The CDR3 length is 15 residues. Germline loops: CDR1 MGHDK, CDR2 SYGVNS. The method was immunoSEQ multiplex PCR; TCRdb's version includes in-frame clones alone and lacks a portion of them. The sample shows around 260,000 clones, approximately 90% of them seen only once. The sample consisted of peripheral blood. This clonotype was sampled from a man aged 55 to 70 who had recovered from COVID-19. This chain links TRBV25-1 with TRBJ1-4; no reliable D call. The CDR3 region has the DNA TGTGCCAGCAGTGCCCATTCTTTCGCCAGTGAAAAACTGTTTTTT. Translated: CASSAHSFASEKLFF.